This TCR beta chain derives from a study of T cells in Graves' hyperthyroidism and ophthalmopathy. Researchers defined stable Graves' hyperthyroidism as no ophthalmopathy progression within 18 months. Patients aged 18 to 65 had newly diagnosed hyperthyroidism lasting under 2 months. Exclusion of patients followed from uncontrolled infection, other autoimmune disease, pregnancy or lactation. Out of less than 12 ml of fresh peripheral blood came the PBMCs. Amplification targeted TCR beta CDR3 regions from RNA transcripts. HTBI primers drove first-round RT-PCR of the TCR CDR3. Via MiXCR, TCRdb re-called the multiplex PCR reads, giving one row per CDR3 protein. Among 340,000 or so distinct CDR3 sequences listed, roughly 15% were seen once. From germline, CDR1 is SNHLY and CDR2 FYNNEI. V shed 4 bases and J shed 6 bases, with 9 bases lying between them. The CDR3 totals 13 residues.

The sample consisted of blood. This chain links TRBV2 with TRBJ2-2, with D uncertain. The TCR originated in a man under 40 with Graves' hyperthyroidism. The CDR3 loop is CASSAVSAGELFF. Written as DNA, the CDR3 is TGTGCCAGCAGTGCCGTGTCAGCCGGGGAGCTGTTTTTT.